This T cell receptor (beta chain) was sequenced for a study of tumor and adjacent non-tumor tissue in lung cancer. The library came from three nested PCR rounds adapted from ARM-PCR protocols. TCRdb independently ran MiXCR on the multiplex PCR reads; one entry per CDR3 protein. The sample lists over 100,000 distinct CDR3 sequences, about 64% occurring once. Note on this clonotype: An end of the junction differs from the germline gene, which may be a read error.

No cell sorting was done before RNA was extracted from the tissue. Distant lung tissue was collected more than 3 cm away from the tumor edge. Germline values: CDR1 SEHNR, CDR2 FQNEAQ (reference sequence). This CDR3 comprises 16 residues. V usage is TRBV7-9 and J usage is TRBJ1-2; TRBD1 agrees at 7 bases. The origin of this receptor is a man between 60 and 70 years old with non-small cell lung cancer. Material: distant non-tumor lung tissue. In nucleotides, the CDR3 is TGTGACAGCAGCTTAACCTCCGGGACAGCCCACTATGGCTACACCTTC. Its translation is CDSSLTSGTAHYGYTF.